This T cell receptor (beta chain) was found in a study of spatial heterogeneity in lung cancer. Study-wide background: Each distinct TCR and UMI combination averaged more than ten appearances in raw reads.

Each TCR cDNA molecule carried a unique molecular identifier. TCRdb used MiXCR to reprocess the 5' RACE reads, holding one entry per CDR3 protein. The sample records about 82,000 distinct CDR3 sequences, 10% to 15% being singletons. As for time point: sample taken at primary tumor resection. Unsorted whole RNA from tumor, nontumor lung or frozen PBMC underwent sequencing. V gave up 3 bases and J gave up 5 bases, with 7 bases separating them. Germline V lookup: CDR1 SQVTM, CDR2 ANQGSEA. The CDR3 consists of 11 residues. The chain links TRBV29-1 to TRBJ2-5; D uncertain. This sequence originates from a male donor with early-stage non-small cell lung cancer. Specimen: PBMCs, collected at surgery. DNA of the CDR3: TGCAGCGTTGAGGGTCAGGAGACCCAGTACTTC. It yields the protein CSVEGQETQYF.